This TCR beta chain was profiled in a study of OX40 agonist ivuxolimab in advanced cancers. General observations from the study: Averaging showed that CD8+ T cells had more expanded clones than CD4+ did. With doses of 0.1 to 3.0 mg/kg, CD4+ and CD8+ blood T cells had undergone clonal expansion by week 6.

Collection of blood occurred at baseline, at cycle 4 day 1, and at cycle 7 day 1. CDR1 and CDR2 from the germline V gene are SEHNR and FQNEAQ (reference sequence). Trimming removed 5 bases from V and 0 bases from J, with 14 bases in between. The CDR3 is 15 amino acids. Using immunoSEQ multiplex PCR, the repertoire was profiled, and TCRdb retains in-frame clones only, with some absent. The table shows about 60,000 clones, with about 86% occurring only once. A note on this clone: The antigen remains unidentified.

The starting material was CD4+ or CD8+ T cells sorted from blood, obtained in a trial of the OX40 agonist ivuxolimab. This clonotype originated in an adult with an advanced solid tumor such as melanoma, head and neck, liver or kidney cancer. The rearrangement uses TRBV7-9 and TRBJ2-7, with D unclear. The CDR3 nucleotides are TGTGCCAGCAGCCAGTCCCAGGTGAGCTCCTACGAGCAGTACTTC. Amino acid sequence: CASSQSQVSSYEQYF.